The 15 T cell receptor beta chains below were found in one sample sequenced in a study of shared clonotypes between healthy human individuals. Clones were sequenced by immunoSEQ multiplex PCR, and TCRdb holds only the in-frame ones, with some missing. Altogether just over 2,000,000 clones are present, about 95% being singletons, with the ten largest covering about 1.1%. Naive CD8 cells comprised CD45RO-negative, CCR7-positively selected cells, excluding terminally differentiated effector memory CD45RA+ cells. Sequencing was done on a sample of naive CD8+ T cells sorted from blood. These receptors were collected from a young man in good health.

This clone was recorded many times. V gene TRBV29-1 combines with J gene TRBJ2-1; 8 nucleotides align to TRBD2. CDR3 length: 14 residues. Per germline, CDR1 SQVTM and CDR2 ANQGSEA. J was trimmed by 6 bases and V by 4 bases; bases with no gene match: 8. The CDR3, as DNA: TGCAGCGTTGGTACCGGGAGGGCCGTCAATGAGCAGTTCTTC. It specifies CSVGTGRAVNEQFF.

This clone has only one observation. V usage is TRBV19 and J usage is TRBJ2-1; D gene uncertain. The CDR3 runs 17 residues. V lost 3 bases and J 0 bases, leaving 15 bases between the germline ends. The germline gives CDR1 LNHDA, CDR2 SQIVND (reference sequence). For the CDR3, the DNA is TGTGCCAGTAGTATCTCGAGCCCCTCTAGCTCCTACAATGAGCAGTTCTTC. Translating it yields CASSISSPSSSYNEQFF.

The chain employs TRBV27 and TRBJ2-1; D possibly uses TRBD1 or TRBD2 (6 bases each). Germline V CDR1 and CDR2: MNHEY, SMNVEV (reference sequence). This CDR3 is 18 amino acids long. Trimming pared 3 bases from V and 4 bases from J, leaving 22 bases between. CDR3: CASSFYRGIQGPYNEQFF. CDR3 sequence (DNA): TGTGCCAGCAGTTTTTATCGGGGGATACAGGGCCCTTACAATGAGCAGTTCTTC.

V usage is TRBV9 and J usage is TRBJ2-3; D not certain. Germline CDR1 reads SGDLS; CDR2 reads YYNGEE. V dropped 6 bases and J dropped 2 bases, with 13 bases sitting between them. The CDR3 has 14 amino acids. The CDR3 nucleotides are TGTGCCAGCACATCAGGCGGTCTCACAGATACGCAGTATTTT. Encoded protein: CASTSGGLTDTQYF.

The chain couples TRBV25-1 to TRBJ1-5, with a possible D match to TRBD1 (6 bases). V gave up 6 bases and J gave up 0 bases, with 18 bases separating them. From germline, CDR1 is MGHDK and CDR2 SYGVNS. The CDR3 runs to 17 residues. The DNA for the CDR3 is TGTGCCAGCAGCCCAGGGGCTCGGGAGAATAGCAATCAGCCCCAGCATTTT. It yields the protein CASSPGARENSNQPQHF.

The chain employs TRBV6-5 and TRBJ1-2, with 7 bases that match TRBD1. The length of the CDR3 is 15 residues. With V trimmed by 6 bases and J by 3 bases, 10 bases remained unmatched. The V gene's germline CDR1 is MNHEY and CDR2 SVGAGI. CDR3 coding DNA: TGTGCCAGCAGCCCCCGGGACAGATTTTACTATGGCTACACCTTC. Translation gives CASSPRDRFYYGYTF.

V usage is TRBV5-1 and J usage is TRBJ1-3, with a weak D call TRBD1 (5 bases). The CDR3 consists of 16 residues. Germline V CDR1 and CDR2: SGHRS, YFSETQ. Trimming cost V 2 bases and J 1 base, with 13 bases left between them. The CDR3 DNA sequence: TGCGCCAGCAGCTTCGACAGCCAAGATTCTGGAAACACCATATATTTT. It yields the protein CASSFDSQDSGNTIYF.

The V call is TRBV25-1, the J call TRBJ2-3, with D perhaps matching TRBD2 (5 bases). CDR1 is MGHDK, CDR2 SYGVNS, per germline. V dropped 6 bases and J dropped 2 bases, with 15 bases sitting between them. This CDR3 region has 15 residues. The CDR3 sequence is CASRSAGQVTDTQYF. The CDR3 DNA reads TGTGCCAGCAGGTCCGCGGGCCAAGTCACAGATACGCAGTATTTT.

The J gene is TRBJ2-7, the V gene TRBV4-1; D call uncertain. V lost 4 bases to trimming and J lost 0 bases, with 13 bases between them. Germline-derived CDR1 and CDR2 are MGHRA and YSYEKL. The CDR3 has 15 amino acids. CDR3 nucleotide sequence: TGCGCCAGCAGCCTCGCGACACCCTCCTCCTACGAGCAGTACTTC. This translates into CASSLATPSSYEQYF.

The V call is TRBV10-1, the J call TRBJ2-1, with a weak D call TRBD2 (6 bases). The germline CDR1 and CDR2 sequences are WNHNN and SYGVQD (reference sequence). This CDR3 spans 14 amino acids. Trimming pared 2 bases from V and 8 bases from J, leaving 13 bases between. CDR3 nucleotides: TGCGCCAGCAGTGAGGCGCTAGGAGGGGATGAGCAGTTCTTC. This encodes CASSEALGGDEQFF.

The CDR3 here is CASSLFGSGSYNEQFF. The CDR3 DNA reads as TGTGCCAGCAGTTTATTCGGGAGCGGTTCTTACAATGAGCAGTTCTTC. The V gene is TRBV27, the J gene TRBJ2-1; tentative D call: TRBD2 (6 bases). The CDR3 totals 16 residues. V was shortened by 1 base and J by 4 bases, with 14 bases between the two germline ends. CDR1 is MNHEY and CDR2 is SMNVEV in the germline V gene (reference sequence).

The chain recombines TRBV6-1 with TRBJ2-1; D is unclear. Trimming stripped 3 bases from V and 6 bases from J, with 12 bases between. Looked up from germline, CDR1 is MNHNS and CDR2 is SASEGT. There are 14 residues in the CDR3. The CDR3 DNA is TGTGCCAGCAGTGAGACTCACAGCATCAATGAGCAGTTCTTC. This encodes CASSETHSINEQFF.

The chain carries TRBV30 and TRBJ2-5; no reliable D call. This CDR3 comprises 8 residues. Germline V gene sequence: CDR1 GTSNPN, CDR2 SVGIG (reference sequence). CDR3 coding DNA: TGTGCTGTAGAGACCCAGTACTTC. Protein: CAVETQYF. Filled out from reference TRBV30 and TRBJ2-5, the complete variable domain reads SQTIHQWPATLVQPVGSPLSLECTVEGTSNPNLYWYRQAAGRGLQLLFYSVGIGQISSEVPQNLSASRPQDRQFILSSKKLLLSDSGFYLCAVETQYFGPGTRLLVL.

V and J are TRBV7-6 and TRBJ1-1; the D is unclear. CDR1 and CDR2 (germline): SGHVS, FNYEAQ. The CDR3 covers 14 residues. V dropped 5 bases and J dropped 4 bases, with 14 bases sitting between them. CDR3 nucleotides: TGTGCCAGCAGCCCCTCGGGCGGCGGCACTGAAGCTTTCTTT. Amino acid sequence: CASSPSGGGTEAFF.

This clone is a singleton in its sample. The chain couples TRBV7-9 to TRBJ2-7; D gene unclear. V shed 6 bases and J shed 0 bases, with 18 bases lying between them. CDR1 is SEHNR and CDR2 is FQNEAQ in the germline V gene (reference sequence). The CDR3 has 16 residues. The CDR3: CASRLQSELRSYEQYF. CDR3 nucleotide sequence: TGTGCCAGCAGACTGCAGTCGGAACTCCGCTCCTACGAGCAGTACTTC.